This paragraph reports one T cell receptor beta chain. The record originates from a study of blood T cell repertoires in COVID-19. Looking at the study overall: Whether acute or convalescent, the COVID-19 samples came from the United States, Italy and Spain. Sample material is recorded as cDNA or gDNA derived from T cells, B-cell-depleted T cells, or PBMCs.

Some clones are missing from TCRdb's copy, which holds only in-frame ones; the method was immunoSEQ multiplex PCR. The data contain about 84,000 clones, around three quarters of them singletons. Germline loops: CDR1 SNHLY, CDR2 FYNNEI. Deletions cut 3 bases from V and 2 bases from J, with 7 bases between. This CDR3 is built from 13 residues. The chain uses TRBV2 and TRBJ1-2; D remains ambiguous. Sequencing used peripheral blood. This clonotype was obtained from a man in his forties or fifties with active or convalescent COVID-19. The CDR3 sequence: CASSDGANYGYTF. As DNA, the CDR3 is TGTGCCAGCAGTGATGGAGCGAACTATGGCTACACCTTC. Supplemented by reference TRBV2 and TRBJ1-2, the full variable domain reads EPEVTQTPSHQVTQMGQEVILRCVPISNHLYFYWYRQILGQKVEFLVSFYNNEISEKSEIFDDQFSVERPDGSNFTLKIRSTKLEDSAMYFCASSDGANYGYTFGSGTRLTVV.